The entry below gives a single T cell receptor (beta chain) sequence along with its context. The antigen is unknown. The sample originates from a study of OX40 agonist ivuxolimab in advanced cancers. Study summary: The patients received agonistic anti-OX40 (CD134) antibody ivuxolimab. Patients receiving dose escalation had hepatocellular carcinoma, melanoma, renal cell or head and neck cancer.

Sequencing used immunoSEQ multiplex PCR; TCRdb keeps in-frame clones, though not all of them. The table records roughly 29,000 clones, 90% of them present only once. The CDR3 runs to 14 residues. Germline CDR1 SGDLS, CDR2 YYNGEE. Study-level results: CD4+ and CD8+ T cells in blood underwent clonal expansion by week 6 at 0.1 to 3.0 mg/kg.

V and J are TRBV9 and TRBJ2-5, with 8 bases fitting TRBD1. The end of the DNA is better explained by TRBJ2-7, so the J call may be wrong. The origin of this receptor is an adult with an advanced solid tumor such as melanoma, head and neck, liver or kidney cancer. The sample in question was CD4+ or CD8+ T cells sorted from blood, obtained in a trial of the OX40 agonist ivuxolimab. DNA of the CDR3: TGTGCCAGCAGCGTAGGGACAGGGCCCTACGAGCAGTACTTC. Its protein is CASSVGTGPYEQYF.